The entry below describes one TCR beta chain. The data were taken from a study of blood T cell repertoires in COVID-19. Profiled with immunoSEQ multiplex PCR; TCRdb holds only in-frame clones, not every one. The sample shows around 88,000 clones, approximately 84% of them seen only once. This sequence originates from a man aged 55 to 70 with acute or convalescent COVID-19. Sequencing was carried out using peripheral blood.

The CDR3 protein is CASSLVGSGGAYNEQFF. The CDR3 nucleotides are TGTGCCAGCAGCTTAGTAGGGAGCGGGGGGGCCTACAATGAGCAGTTCTTC. The chain employs TRBV7-2 and TRBJ2-1; 10 nucleotides match TRBD2. The CDR3 length is 17 residues. Germline V CDR1 and CDR2: SGHTA, FQGNSA. Unmatched junction bases numbered 5, after V lost 1 base and J lost 2 bases.